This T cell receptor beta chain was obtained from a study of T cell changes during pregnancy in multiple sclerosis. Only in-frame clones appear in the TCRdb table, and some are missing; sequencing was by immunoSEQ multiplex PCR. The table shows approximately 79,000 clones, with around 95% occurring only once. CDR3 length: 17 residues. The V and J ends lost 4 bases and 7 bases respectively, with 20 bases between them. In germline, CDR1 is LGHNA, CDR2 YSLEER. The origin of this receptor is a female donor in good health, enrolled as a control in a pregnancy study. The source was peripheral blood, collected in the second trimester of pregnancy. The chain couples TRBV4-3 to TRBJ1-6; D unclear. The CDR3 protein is CASSPELISGNNSPLHF. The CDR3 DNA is TGCGCCAGCAGCCCAGAACTGATCTCGGGGAACAATTCACCCCTCCACTTT.